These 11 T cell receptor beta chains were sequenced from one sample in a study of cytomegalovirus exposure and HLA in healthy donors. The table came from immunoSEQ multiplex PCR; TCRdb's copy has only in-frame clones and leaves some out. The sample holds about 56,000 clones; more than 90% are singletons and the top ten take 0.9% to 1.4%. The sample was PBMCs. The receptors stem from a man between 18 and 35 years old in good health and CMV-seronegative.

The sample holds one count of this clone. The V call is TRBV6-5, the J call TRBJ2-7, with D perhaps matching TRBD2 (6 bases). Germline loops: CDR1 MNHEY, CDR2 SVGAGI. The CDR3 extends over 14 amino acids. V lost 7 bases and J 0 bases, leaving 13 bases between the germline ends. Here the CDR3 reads CASIPGGSSYEQYF. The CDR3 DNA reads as TGTGCCAGCATCCCCGGGGGTAGCTCCTACGAGCAGTACTTC.

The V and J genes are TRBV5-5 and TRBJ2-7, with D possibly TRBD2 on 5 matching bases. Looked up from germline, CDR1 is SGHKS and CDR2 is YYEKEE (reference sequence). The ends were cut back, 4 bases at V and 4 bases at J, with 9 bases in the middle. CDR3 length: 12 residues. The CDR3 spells CASSPRGYEQYF. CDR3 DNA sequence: TGTGCCAGCAGCCCCCGAGGGTACGAGCAGTACTTC.

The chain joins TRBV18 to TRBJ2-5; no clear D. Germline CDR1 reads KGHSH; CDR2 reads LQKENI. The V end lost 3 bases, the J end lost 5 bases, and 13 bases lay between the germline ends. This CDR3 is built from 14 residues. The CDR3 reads CASSPADTSETQYF. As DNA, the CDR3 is TGTGCCAGCTCACCGGCGGATACTTCGGAGACCCAGTACTTC.

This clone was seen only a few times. The DNA for the CDR3 is TGCGCCAGCAGCCAAGGTTCAGGATCCACCATATATTTT. This codes for CASSQGSGSTIYF. The chain has TRBV4-1 and TRBJ1-3; D remains unclear. The germline CDR1 and CDR2 sequences are MGHRA and YSYEKL. Trimming took off 1 base at V and 9 bases at J, with 10 bases between the two ends. This CDR3 has 13 residues.

This CDR3 reads CASSPEAFGYGYTF. The DNA of the CDR3 is TGTGCCAGCAGCCCTGAGGCATTCGGATATGGCTACACCTTC. The chain uses TRBV6-5 and TRBJ1-2, with D uncertain. The CDR3 totals 14 residues. V lost 6 bases, J lost 5 bases, and 16 bases lay in between. CDR1 is MNHEY, CDR2 SVGAGI, per germline.

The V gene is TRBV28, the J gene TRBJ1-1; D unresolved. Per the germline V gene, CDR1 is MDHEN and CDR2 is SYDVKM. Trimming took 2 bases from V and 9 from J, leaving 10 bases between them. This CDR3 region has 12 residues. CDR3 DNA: TGTGCCAGCAGTTTAAGTCTATCACAAGCTTTCTTT. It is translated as CASSLSLSQAFF.

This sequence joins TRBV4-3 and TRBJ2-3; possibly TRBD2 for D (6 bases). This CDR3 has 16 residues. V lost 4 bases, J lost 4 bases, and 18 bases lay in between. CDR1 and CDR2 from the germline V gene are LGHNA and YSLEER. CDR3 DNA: TGCGCCAGCAGCCGGCAGGAGGGACTCGCAGCAGATACGCAGTATTTT. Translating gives CASSRQEGLAADTQYF.

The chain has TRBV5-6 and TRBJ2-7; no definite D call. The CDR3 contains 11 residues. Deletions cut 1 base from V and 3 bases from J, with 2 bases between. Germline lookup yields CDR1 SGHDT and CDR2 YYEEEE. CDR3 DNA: TGTGCCAGCAGCTTGCGCTACGAGCAGTACTTC. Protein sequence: CASSLRYEQYF.

The CDR3 DNA reads TGTGCCAGCCAAGAGTCCGATCAGCCCCAGCATTTT. This gives the protein CASQESDQPQHF. The genes are TRBV2 and TRBJ1-5, with D hard to call. This CDR3 has 12 amino acids. Germline CDR1 reads SNHLY; CDR2 reads FYNNEI. V lost 8 bases to trimming and J lost 5 bases, with 10 bases between them.

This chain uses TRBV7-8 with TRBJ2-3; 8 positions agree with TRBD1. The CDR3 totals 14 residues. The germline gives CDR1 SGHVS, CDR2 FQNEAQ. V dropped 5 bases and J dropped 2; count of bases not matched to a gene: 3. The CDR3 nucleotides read TGTGCCAGCAGCCTGGACAGGGACACAGATACGCAGTATTTT. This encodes CASSLDRDTDTQYF.

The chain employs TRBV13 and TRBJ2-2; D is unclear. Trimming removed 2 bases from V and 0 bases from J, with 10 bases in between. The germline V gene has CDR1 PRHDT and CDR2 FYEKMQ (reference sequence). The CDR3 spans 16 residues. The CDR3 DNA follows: TGTGCCAGCAGCTTACCCTTCCCTGCGAACACCGGGGAGCTGTTTTTT. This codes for CASSLPFPANTGELFF.